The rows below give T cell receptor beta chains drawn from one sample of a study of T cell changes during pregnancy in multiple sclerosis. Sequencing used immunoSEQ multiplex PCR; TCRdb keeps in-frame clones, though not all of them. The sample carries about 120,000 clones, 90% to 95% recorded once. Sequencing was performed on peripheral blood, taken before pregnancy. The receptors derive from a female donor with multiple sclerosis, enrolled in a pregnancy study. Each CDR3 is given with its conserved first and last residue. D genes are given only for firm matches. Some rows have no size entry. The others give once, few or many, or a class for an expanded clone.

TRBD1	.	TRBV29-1	CSHRGPGMDNEQFF
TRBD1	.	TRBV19	CASSIVAGQGLYEQYF
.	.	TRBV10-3	CAINEGYYNSPLHF
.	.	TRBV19	CASRTDRNQPQHF
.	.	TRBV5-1	CASSPGSVRLYGYTF
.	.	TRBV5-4	CASSFTSFGELFF
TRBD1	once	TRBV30	CACENRGDYGYTF
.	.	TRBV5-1	CASSFPSVYEQYF
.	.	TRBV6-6	CASSSGLAYEQFF
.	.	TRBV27	CASRREPRSETQYF
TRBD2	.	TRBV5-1	CASSLSPGGRQETQYF
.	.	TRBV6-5	CASSYSPGGELFF
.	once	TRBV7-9	CASILGPSYNEQFF
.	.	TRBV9	CASSVARVLSGNTIYF
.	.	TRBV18	CASSPERSGANVLTF
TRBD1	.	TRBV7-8	CASSLVQGAKGYTF
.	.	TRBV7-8	CASSSSFPVGYTF
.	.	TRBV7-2	CASSLGQINSPLHF
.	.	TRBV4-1	CASSQSGVADEQFF
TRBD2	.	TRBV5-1	CASSPTSGPYEQYF
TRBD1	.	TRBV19	CASSLGQGNEQFF
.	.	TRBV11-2	CASSSPGYVSYEQYF
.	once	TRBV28	CASSLQGYEQYF
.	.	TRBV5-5	CASSLSSGDTEAFF
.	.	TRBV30	CAWNHKAVRSTQYF
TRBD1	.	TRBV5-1	CASSLDRGVYEQYF
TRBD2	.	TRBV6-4	CASSVIAGETQYF
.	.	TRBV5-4	CASSLARLDSTDTQYF
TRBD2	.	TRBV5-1	CASSFQGGEGEQYF
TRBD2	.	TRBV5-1	CASGGGIPPYNEQFF
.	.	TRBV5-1	CASSYGHDTEAFF
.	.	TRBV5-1	CASSLGGGSGNTIYF
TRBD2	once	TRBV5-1	CASSLGLAGVEQYF
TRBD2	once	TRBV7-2	CAGSLAGGTDTQYF